Sequencing of this T cell receptor (beta chain) was carried out in a study of identifying expanded T cells in peripheral blood. TCRdb's copy holds only in-frame clones and misses some; the assay was immunoSEQ multiplex PCR. Counted here are about 58,000 clones, roughly nine tenths occurring once; the ten biggest clones make up roughly 3.5%. Sequencing input: blood. The TCR sequence derives from a person aged 18 to 75 in good health.

The CDR3 loop is CASSLLGQGVNEQFF. The CDR3 region has the DNA TGTGCCAGCAGTTTATTGGGACAGGGCGTCAATGAGCAGTTCTTC. The chain employs TRBV28 and TRBJ2-1, with 9 bases fitting TRBD1. V shed 1 base, J shed 6 bases, and the junction held 4 bases outside the gene matches. In germline, CDR1 is MDHEN, CDR2 SYDVKM. This CDR3 comprises 15 residues.